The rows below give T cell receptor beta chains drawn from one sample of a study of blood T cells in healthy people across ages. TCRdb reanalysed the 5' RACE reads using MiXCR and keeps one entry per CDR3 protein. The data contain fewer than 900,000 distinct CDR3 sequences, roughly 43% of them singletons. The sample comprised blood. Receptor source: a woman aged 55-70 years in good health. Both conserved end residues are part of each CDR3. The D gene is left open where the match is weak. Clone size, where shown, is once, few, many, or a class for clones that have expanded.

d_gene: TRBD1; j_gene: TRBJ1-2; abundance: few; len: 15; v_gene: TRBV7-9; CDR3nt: TGTGCCAGCAGCTTAGCATGGGACAGGGATAATGGCTACACCTTC; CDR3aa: CASSLAWDRDNGYTF
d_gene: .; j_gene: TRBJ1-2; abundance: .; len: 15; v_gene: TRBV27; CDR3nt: TGTGCCAGCAGTTTATCGAGGGGAGAAAGCTATGGCTACACCTTC; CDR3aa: CASSLSRGESYGYTF
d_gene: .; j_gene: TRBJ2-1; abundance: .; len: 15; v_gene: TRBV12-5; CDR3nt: TGTGCTAGTGGCTCGGGGCTTTTGGCAGACAATGAGCAGTTCTTC; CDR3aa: CASGSGLLADNEQFF
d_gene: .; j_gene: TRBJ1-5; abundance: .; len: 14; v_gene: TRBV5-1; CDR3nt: TGCGCCAGCAGCGTGGCAGGGTTGGGTCAGCCCCAGCATTTT; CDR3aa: CASSVAGLGQPQHF
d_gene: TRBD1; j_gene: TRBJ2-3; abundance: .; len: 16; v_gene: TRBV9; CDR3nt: TGTGCCAGCAGCCCCCGGCCGGGACAGGGTTTAGATACGCAGTATTTT; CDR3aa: CASSPRPGQGLDTQYF
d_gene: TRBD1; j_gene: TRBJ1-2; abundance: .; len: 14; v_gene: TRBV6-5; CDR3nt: TGTGCCAGCACTCTCGGACAGGGGGCATGGGGCTACACCTTC; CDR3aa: CASTLGQGAWGYTF
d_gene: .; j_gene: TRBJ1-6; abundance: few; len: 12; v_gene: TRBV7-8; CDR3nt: TGTGCCAGCAGCTTCTCGGGTTCACCCCTCCACTTT; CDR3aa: CASSFSGSPLHF
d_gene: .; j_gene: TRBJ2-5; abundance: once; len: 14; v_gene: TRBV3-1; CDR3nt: TGTGCCTGCAGCCTAACAATGAACCGTGAGACCCAGTACTTC; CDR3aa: CACSLTMNRETQYF
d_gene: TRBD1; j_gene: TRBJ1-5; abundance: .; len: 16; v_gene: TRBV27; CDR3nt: TGTGCCAGCAGACCCGGGACAGGGGTAGTGGATCAGCCCCAGCATTTT; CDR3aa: CASRPGTGVVDQPQHF
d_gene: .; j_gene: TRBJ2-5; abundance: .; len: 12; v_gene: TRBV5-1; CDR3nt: TGCGCCAGCAGCGTGGGGTCCAATGAGCAGTACTTC; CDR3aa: CASSVGSNEQYF
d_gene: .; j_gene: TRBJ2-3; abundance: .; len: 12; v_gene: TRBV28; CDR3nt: TGTACCAGCAGTTTAAGCCTAGATACGCAGTATTTT; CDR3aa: CTSSLSLDTQYF
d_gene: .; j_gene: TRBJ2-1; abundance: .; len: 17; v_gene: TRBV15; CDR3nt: TGTGCCACCAGCAGTGGGGGTCGGACAGCACCCTACAATGAGCAGTTCTTC; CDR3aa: CATSSGGRTAPYNEQFF
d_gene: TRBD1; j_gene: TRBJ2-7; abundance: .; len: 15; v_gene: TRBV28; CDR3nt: TGTGCCAGCAGGGGGGCAGGGGGTAACTCCTGCGAGCAGTACTTC; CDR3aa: CASRGAGGNSCEQYF
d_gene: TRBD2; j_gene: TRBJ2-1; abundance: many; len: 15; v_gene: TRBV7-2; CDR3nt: TGTGCCAGCAGCCCTTGGACTAGCGGGGGGACTGAGCAGTTCTTC; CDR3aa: CASSPWTSGGTEQFF
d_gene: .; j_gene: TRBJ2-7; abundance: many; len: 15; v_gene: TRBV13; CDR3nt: TGTGCCAGCAGCTTAGGCACGGAATACTCCTACGAGCAGTACTTC; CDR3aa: CASSLGTEYSYEQYF
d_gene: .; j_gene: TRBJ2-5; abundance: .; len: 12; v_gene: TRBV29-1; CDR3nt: TGCAGCGTTGCCTGGACAGGTCGGGAGCAGTACTTC; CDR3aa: CSVAWTGREQYF
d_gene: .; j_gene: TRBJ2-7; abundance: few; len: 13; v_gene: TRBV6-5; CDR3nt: TGTGCCAGCAGACGTGGGGATAGGAACGAGCAGTACTTC; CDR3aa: CASRRGDRNEQYF
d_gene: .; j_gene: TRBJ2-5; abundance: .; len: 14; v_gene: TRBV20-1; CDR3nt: TGCAGTGCTAGAGGGTTCGGTGGGACGGAGACCCAGTACTTC; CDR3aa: CSARGFGGTETQYF
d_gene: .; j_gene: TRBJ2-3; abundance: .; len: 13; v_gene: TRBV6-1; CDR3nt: TGTGCCAGCAGGGGGACCGAACCAGATACGCAGTATTTT; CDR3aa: CASRGTEPDTQYF
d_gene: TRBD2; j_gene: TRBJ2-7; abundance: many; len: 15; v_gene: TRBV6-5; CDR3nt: TGTGCCAGCAGTTACGAGGCTAGCGGGGGCTACGAGCAGTACTTC; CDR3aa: CASSYEASGGYEQYF
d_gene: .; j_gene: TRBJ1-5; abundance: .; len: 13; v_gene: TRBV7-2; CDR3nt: TGTGCCAGCAGCCCCGCGGTAAATCAGCCCCAGCATTTT; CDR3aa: CASSPAVNQPQHF
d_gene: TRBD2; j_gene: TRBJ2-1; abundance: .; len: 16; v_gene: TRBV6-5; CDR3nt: TGTGCCAGCAGACCACTGGGACTAGCGACCTACAATGAGCAGTTCTTC; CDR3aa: CASRPLGLATYNEQFF
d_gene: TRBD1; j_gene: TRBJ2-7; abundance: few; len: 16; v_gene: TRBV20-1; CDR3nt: TGCAGTGCTAGCAGGTTTGGGTCAGGGGGAAGATACGAGCAGTACTTC; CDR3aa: CSASRFGSGGRYEQYF
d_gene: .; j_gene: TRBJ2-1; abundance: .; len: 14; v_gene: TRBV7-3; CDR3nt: TGTGCCAGCAGCTTCGCCCCGGGGTACAATGAGCAGTTCTTC; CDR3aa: CASSFAPGYNEQFF
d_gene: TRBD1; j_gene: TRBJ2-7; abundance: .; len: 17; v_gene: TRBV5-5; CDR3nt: TGTGCCAGCAGCTTGGGGCTGGACAGGGGGCCCTACAATGAGCAGTACTTC; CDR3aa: CASSLGLDRGPYNEQYF
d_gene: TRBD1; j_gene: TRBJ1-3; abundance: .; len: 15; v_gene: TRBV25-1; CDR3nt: TGTGCCAGCAGTGGCTCAACAGGGGGACTAAACACCATATATTTT; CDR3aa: CASSGSTGGLNTIYF
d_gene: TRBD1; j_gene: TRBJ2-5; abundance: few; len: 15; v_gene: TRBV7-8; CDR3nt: TGTGCCAGCAGCGGCTACAGGGGGTTGGGGGAGACCCAGTACTTC; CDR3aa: CASSGYRGLGETQYF
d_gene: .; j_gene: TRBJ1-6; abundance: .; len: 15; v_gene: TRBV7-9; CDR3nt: TGTGCCAGCAGCTATGCCGGGAGCGATAATTCACCCCTCCACTTT; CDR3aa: CASSYAGSDNSPLHF
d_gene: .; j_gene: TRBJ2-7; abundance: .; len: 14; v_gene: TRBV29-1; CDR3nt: TGCAGCGTTGGTGGATCGAGCGCCTCCTACGAGCAGTACTTC; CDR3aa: CSVGGSSASYEQYF
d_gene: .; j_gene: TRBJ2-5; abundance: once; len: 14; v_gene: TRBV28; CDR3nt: TGTGCCAGCAGCGCGGGACAGCCCCAAGAGACCCAGTACTTC; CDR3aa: CASSAGQPQETQYF
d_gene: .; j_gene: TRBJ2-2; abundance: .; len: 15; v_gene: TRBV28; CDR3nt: TGTGCCAGCCTCAATCGACAGGGCGGGAACGGGGAGCTGTTTTTT; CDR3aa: CASLNRQGGNGELFF
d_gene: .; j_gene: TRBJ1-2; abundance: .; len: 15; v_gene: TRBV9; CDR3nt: TGTGCCAGCAGCGTCGGGGGGGCCGCCAATTCTGGCTACACCTTC; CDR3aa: CASSVGGAANSGYTF
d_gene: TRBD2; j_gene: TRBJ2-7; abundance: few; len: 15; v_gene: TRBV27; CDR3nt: TGTGCCAGCAGTTTCAGAGGTAGCGGGAGCTACGAGCAGTACTTC; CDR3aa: CASSFRGSGSYEQYF
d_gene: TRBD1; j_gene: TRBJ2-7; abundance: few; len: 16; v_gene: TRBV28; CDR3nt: TGTGCCAGCAGTTTGTCTGCCACTCAGGGGGCGGGCGAGCAGTACTTC; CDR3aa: CASSLSATQGAGEQYF
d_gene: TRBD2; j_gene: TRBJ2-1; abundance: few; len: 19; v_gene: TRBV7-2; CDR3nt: TGTGCCAGCAGCTTAGGGGGACTAGCGGGTAGTTGGAACTACAATGAGCAGTTCTTC; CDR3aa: CASSLGGLAGSWNYNEQFF
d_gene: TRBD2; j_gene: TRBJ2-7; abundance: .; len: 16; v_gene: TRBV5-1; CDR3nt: TGCGCCAGCAGCTTGGGGAGGCTAGCGGCCGCCTACGAGCAGTACTTC; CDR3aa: CASSLGRLAAAYEQYF
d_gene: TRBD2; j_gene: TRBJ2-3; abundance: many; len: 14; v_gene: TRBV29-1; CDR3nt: TGCAGCGTCGCGGGGACTAGCGGGGGGGATACGCAGTATTTT; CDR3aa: CSVAGTSGGDTQYF
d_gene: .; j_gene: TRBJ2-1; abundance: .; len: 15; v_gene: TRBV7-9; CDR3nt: TGTGCCAGCAGCTCTCCCCTCGGGGGTCTCAATGAGCAGTTCTTC; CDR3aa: CASSSPLGGLNEQFF
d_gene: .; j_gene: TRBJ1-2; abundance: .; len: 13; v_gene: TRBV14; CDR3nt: TGTGCCAGCAGCCAAGTAGGGTCGGACGGCTACACCTTC; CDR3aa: CASSQVGSDGYTF
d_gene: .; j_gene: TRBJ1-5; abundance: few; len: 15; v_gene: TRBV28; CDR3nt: TGTGCCAGCAGTTTAGCAGGGTCTAGCAATCAGCCCCAGCATTTT; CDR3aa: CASSLAGSSNQPQHF
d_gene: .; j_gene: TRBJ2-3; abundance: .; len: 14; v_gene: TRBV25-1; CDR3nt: TGTGCCAGCACGAAAGAGGGACTCCCAGATACGCAGTATTTT; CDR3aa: CASTKEGLPDTQYF
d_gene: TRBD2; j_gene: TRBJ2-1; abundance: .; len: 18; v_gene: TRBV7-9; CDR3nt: TGTGCCAGCAGCTTAGGGAGGTTAGCGGGAGGCCTCAGAGAGACCCAGTTCTTC; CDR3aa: CASSLGRLAGGLRETQFF
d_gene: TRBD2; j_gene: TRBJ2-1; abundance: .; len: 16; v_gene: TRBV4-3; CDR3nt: TGCGCCAGCAGCCCCGCGGCGGGAGGGCCCTACAATGAGCAGTTCTTC; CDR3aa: CASSPAAGGPYNEQFF
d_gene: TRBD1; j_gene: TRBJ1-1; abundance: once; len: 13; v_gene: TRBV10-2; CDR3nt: TGCGCCAGCAGTGAACAGGGGAGCACTGAAGCTTTCTTT; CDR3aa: CASSEQGSTEAFF
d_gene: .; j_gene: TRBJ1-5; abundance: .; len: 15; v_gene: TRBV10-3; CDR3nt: TGTGCCATCAGTGTAACTCCAGGCGCGGATCAGCCCCAGCATTTT; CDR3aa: CAISVTPGADQPQHF
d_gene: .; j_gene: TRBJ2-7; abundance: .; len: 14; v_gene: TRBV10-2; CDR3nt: TGCGCCAGCAGTGACGCCCGGATCTCCTACGAGCAGTACTTC; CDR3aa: CASSDARISYEQYF
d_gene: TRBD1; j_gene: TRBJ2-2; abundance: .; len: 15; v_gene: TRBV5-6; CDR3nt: TGTGCCAGCAGCTTGACAGGGGTGGACACCGGGGAGCTGTTTTTT; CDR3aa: CASSLTGVDTGELFF
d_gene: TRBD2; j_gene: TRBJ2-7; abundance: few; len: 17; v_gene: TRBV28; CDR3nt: TGTGCCAGCAGTCTGCACCTTACTAGCGGGAGAACGTACGAGCAGTACTTC; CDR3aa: CASSLHLTSGRTYEQYF
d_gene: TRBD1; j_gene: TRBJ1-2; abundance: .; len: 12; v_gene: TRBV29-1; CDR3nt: TGCAGCGCAGGGACAGGGAACTATGGCTACACCTTC; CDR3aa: CSAGTGNYGYTF
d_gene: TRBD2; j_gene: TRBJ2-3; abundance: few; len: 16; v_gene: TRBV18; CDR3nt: TGTGCCAGCTCACCTAACCCTAGCGGGACAACAGATACGCAGTATTTT; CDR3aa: CASSPNPSGTTDTQYF
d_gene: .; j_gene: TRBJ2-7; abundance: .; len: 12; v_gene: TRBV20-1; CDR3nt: TGCAGTGCTGGTGGGGGGGCCACTGAGCAGTACTTC; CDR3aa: CSAGGGATEQYF
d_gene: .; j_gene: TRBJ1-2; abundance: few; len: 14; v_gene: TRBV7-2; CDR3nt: TGTGCCAGCAGCTCATGGGACGGAGACTATGGCTACACCTTC; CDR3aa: CASSSWDGDYGYTF
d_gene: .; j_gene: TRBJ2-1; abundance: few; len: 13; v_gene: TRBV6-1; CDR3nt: TGTGCCAGCAGTGCAGGGTCCCACAATGAGCAGTTCTTC; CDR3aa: CASSAGSHNEQFF